Following are 27 T cell receptor beta chains from one sample sequenced in a study of immune heterogeneity within non-small cell lung tumors. Using 32 V and 13 J primers, multiplex PCR amplified TCR beta CDR3. Via MiXCR, TCRdb re-called the multiplex PCR reads, giving one row per CDR3 protein. The sample lists 4,000 to 5,500 distinct CDR3 sequences; around 24% were seen once. Template material comprised bulk tumor genomic DNA at 600 ng per sample. Each primary tumor yielded several biopsies, collected far apart from one another at surgery. Curative operations were performed on patients who had untreated, newly diagnosed non-small cell lung cancer. Input material: lung tumor tissue. The receptors here all came from a man aged 45-65 years with non-small cell lung cancer.

This chain uses TRBV7-2 with TRBJ1-5; D is unresolved. The closer fit of TRBJ2-3 to the DNA end suggests the J call may be wrong. The germline CDR1 and CDR2 sequences are SGHTA and FQGNSA. The CDR3 is 13 amino acids. The CDR3 DNA follows: TGTGCCAGCAGCCCCGTGGGCAATCAGCCCCAGTATTTT. Amino acids: CASSPVGNQPQYF.

This clonotype was counted ten times or more. This chain uses TRBV3-1 with TRBJ2-5, with 8 bases matching TRBD2. The CDR3 totals 17 residues. V lost 2 bases to trimming and J lost 2 bases; unmatched junction nucleotides: 10. Germline V gene data show CDR1 as LGHDT and CDR2 as YNNKEL (reference sequence). For the CDR3, the DNA is TGTGCCAGCAGCCAATTCAGTTTCGGGGGGGGTCAAGAGACCCAGTACTTC. Residues: CASSQFSFGGGQETQYF.

Within the sample, this clonotype is medium-sized. The chain employs TRBV5-1 and TRBJ2-7; TRBD1 might be the D (5 bases). This CDR3 contains 14 residues. Germline V lookup: CDR1 SGHRS, CDR2 YFSETQ. Trimming took off 4 bases at V and 4 bases at J, with 15 bases between the two ends. The CDR3 nucleotides are TGCGCCAGCAGCATTCAGGGTCCACTGTACGAGCAGTACTTC. This gives the protein CASSIQGPLYEQYF.

By share of the sample, this clonotype is medium-sized. CDR3 in amino acids: CASTVTLGGGQPQHF. The CDR3 nucleotides are TGTGCCAGCACGGTTACTCTGGGGGGCGGTCAGCCCCAGCATTTT. This chain joins TRBV28 and TRBJ1-5; possibly TRBD1 for D (6 bases). The CDR3 consists of 15 residues. Trimming removed 7 bases at V and 6 bases at J, with 19 bases between. Germline V gene sequence: CDR1 MDHEN, CDR2 SYDVKM.

This clonotype was counted between two and nine times. The chain has TRBV20-1 and TRBJ2-1, with D maybe TRBD2 (6 bases). The CDR3 is 13 residues long. Germline V CDR1 and CDR2: DFQATT, SNEGSKA (reference sequence). V was clipped by 2 bases and J by 8 bases, with 13 bases between them. The CDR3: CSARRLVYDEQFF. Written as DNA, the CDR3 is TGCAGTGCTAGACGACTAGTTTACGATGAGCAGTTCTTC.

This clonotype is medium-sized by share. The junction differs from germline at one of its ends, possibly a read error. The chain has TRBV11-2 and TRBJ2-1; either TRBD1 or TRBD2 may supply D (7 bases each). The CDR3 is 13 amino acids. Germline CDR1 and CDR2: SGHAT and FQNNGV. CDR3 DNA: TGCGGAGGGGGGGACAGAGCTACAAATGAGCAGTTCTTC. As protein: CGGGDRATNEQFF.

For this clonotype: A read error may be the cause here, since a much bigger clone is one base away. This chain joins TRBV5-5 and TRBJ1-4, with D maybe TRBD1 (5 bases). The germline V gene encodes CDR1 SGHKS and CDR2 YYEKEE (reference sequence). This CDR3 spans 15 amino acids. The CDR3 sequence: CASSPHGATNGKLFF. Written as DNA, the CDR3 is TGTGCCAGCAGCCCCCATGGGGCAACTAATGGAAAACTGTTTTTT.

This clonotype has ten or more counts. V gene TRBV5-6 combines with J gene TRBJ2-2, with D perhaps matching TRBD2 (6 bases). Germline CDR1 and CDR2: SGHDT and YYEEEE. Trimming removed 4 bases from V and 1 base from J, with 8 bases in between. The CDR3 is made up of 14 amino acids. The CDR3 is CASSPTRNTGELFF. The CDR3 DNA reads TGTGCCAGCAGCCCGACTAGGAACACCGGGGAGCTGTTTTTT.

There are many counts of this clonotype. This chain links TRBV24-1 with TRBJ2-1, with 9 nucleotides matching TRBD2. The CDR3 length is 17 residues. The J segment lost 4 bases and the V segment lost 2 bases, leaving 8 bases of the junction unmatched. Per germline, CDR1 KGHDR and CDR2 SFDVKD. CDR3 in amino acids: CATSDYGRGGWYNEQFF. DNA for the CDR3: TGTGCCACCAGTGATTATGGGCGGGGGGGTTGGTACAATGAGCAGTTCTTC.

This clonotype is judged medium-sized. The J gene is TRBJ1-2, the V gene TRBV20-1; D gene uncertain. Trimming took off 6 bases at V and 2 bases at J, with 7 bases between the two ends. Germline V gene sequence: CDR1 DFQATT, CDR2 SNEGSKA (reference sequence). CDR3 size: 11 residues. The CDR3 DNA sequence: TGCAGTGCGACGGTGAACTATGGCTACACCTTC. Residues: CSATVNYGYTF.

Relative to its sample, this clonotype is medium-sized (0.01 to 0.1%). V usage is TRBV6-1 and J usage is TRBJ1-2, with TRBD1 matching over 9 bases. The V segment lost 4 bases and the J segment 5 bases; nucleotides outside the gene matches: 8. The CDR3 spans 15 residues. Germline lookup yields CDR1 MNHNS and CDR2 SASEGT. Written as DNA, the CDR3 is TGTGCCAGCAGTGCGAACGGACAGGGGCCTTATGGCTACACCTTC. Translation: CASSANGQGPYGYTF.

The V gene is TRBV19, the J gene TRBJ2-2; D is possibly TRBD2 (5 bases). Germline V lookup: CDR1 LNHDA, CDR2 SQIVND (reference sequence). The CDR3 sequence is 14 residues long. Trimming removed 0 bases from V and 16 bases from J, with 18 bases in between. The CDR3 nucleotides are TGTGCCAGTAGTATAGATAGGAACACCGGGGAGACGTTTTTT. As protein: CASSIDRNTGETFF.

This clonotype ranks as large. The chain carries TRBV6-1 and TRBJ2-3; 8 nucleotides agree with TRBD1. CDR1 and CDR2 (germline): MNHNS, SASEGT. V was clipped by 1 base and J by 4 bases; unmatched bases: 1. The CDR3 loop spans 14 amino acids. The CDR3 reads CASSEGQGPDTQYF. In nucleotides, the CDR3 is TGTGCCAGCAGTGAAGGACAGGGGCCAGATACGCAGTATTTT.

This clonotype is deemed medium-sized. This chain links TRBV20-1 with TRBJ1-5, with TRBD1 matching 7 bases. The CDR3 is made up of 16 amino acids. Unmatched junction bases numbered 12, after V lost 5 bases and J lost 2 bases. Germline V gene sequence: CDR1 DFQATT, CDR2 SNEGSKA (reference sequence). CDR3 in DNA: TGCAGTGCTGGGGACAGTGCTCTAAGGGGCAATCAGCCCCAGCATTTT. Encoded protein: CSAGDSALRGNQPQHF.

By share, this clonotype counts as medium-sized (0.01 to 0.1%). This rearrangement joins TRBV7-9 to TRBJ1-1, with a tentative D call TRBD1 (5 bases). CDR1 and CDR2 (germline): SEHNR, FQNEAQ (reference sequence). This CDR3 is 16 amino acids long. The V end lost 1 base, the J end lost 1 base, and 13 bases lay between the germline ends. CDR3 loop: CASSLGPLGTNTEAFF. The CDR3 nucleotides read TGTGCCAGCAGCTTAGGTCCCTTGGGGACGAACACTGAAGCTTTCTTT. Full variable domain (remainder filled in from reference TRBV7-9 and TRBJ1-1): DTGVSQNPRHKITKRGQNVTFRCDPISEHNRLYWYRQTLGQGPEFLTYFQNEAQLEKSRLLSDRFSAERPKGSFSTLEIQRTEQGDSAMYLCASSLGPLGTNTEAFFGQGTRLTVV.

Comments on this clonotype: One end of the junction does not line up with germline, which may come from a read error. The genes are TRBV4-2 and TRBJ2-7; TRBD2 agrees at 7 bases. Germline CDR1 LGHNA, CDR2 YNFKEQ. This CDR3 region has 15 residues. The CDR3 coding sequence is TGTGCCAGCAGCCAAGATCTAGCGGTAGGGTACGAGCTGTACTTC. As protein: CASSQDLAVGYELYF.

By sample share, this clonotype is medium-sized. The V call is TRBV2, the J call TRBJ2-4; tentative D call: TRBD1 (7 bases). Trimming removed 6 bases from V and 4 bases from J, with 13 bases in between. The CDR3 is made up of 14 amino acids. Germline V lookup: CDR1 SNHLY, CDR2 FYNNEI. CDR3 in amino acids: CASRAGQSKNIQYF. DNA for the CDR3: TGTGCCAGCAGGGCGGGACAGTCGAAAAACATTCAGTACTTC.

Relative to its sample, this clonotype is medium-sized. V and J are TRBV5-1 and TRBJ2-7, with 10 nucleotides matching TRBD2. Losses at the gene ends were 2 bases for V and 6 bases for J; bases not matched to a gene: 8. This CDR3 is built from 15 residues. Germline loops: CDR1 SGHRS, CDR2 YFSETQ. CDR3 DNA sequence: TGCGCCAGCAGCTTAGCACCGGGACTAGCGATCGAGCAGTACTTC. Amino acid sequence: CASSLAPGLAIEQYF.

Regarding this clonotype: This CDR3 is missing its conserved last phenylalanine or tryptophan, likely due to a read error. The DNA is omitted, as the CDR3 cannot be located on it reliably, and the CDR3 follows TCRdb's listing. V gene TRBV6-2 or TRBV6-3 combines with J gene TRBJ1-2; the table gives TRBD1 as D, unverified against the DNA. Looked up from germline, CDR1 is MNHEY and CDR2 is SVGEGT. The CDR3 is 14 amino acids long, termini counted. CDR3 sequence reads: CASRTGSLGYGYSL.

The CDR3 loop reads CAGWVAGTGELFF. As DNA, the CDR3 is TGTGCCGGCTGGGTGGCCGGTACCGGGGAGCTGTTTTTT. This chain links TRBV11-3 with TRBJ2-2; D is unresolved. Trimming pared 11 bases from V and 5 bases from J, leaving 15 bases between. There are 13 residues in the CDR3. Germline-derived CDR1 and CDR2 are SGHNT and YENEEA.

The chain recombines TRBV6-9 with TRBJ2-7, with D tentatively TRBD1 (6 bases). The germline V gene encodes CDR1 MNHGY and CDR2 SVAAGI. The CDR3 loop spans 14 amino acids. V was trimmed by 5 bases and J by 11 bases, leaving 22 bases between them. The CDR3 nucleotides are TGTGCCAGCAGTCCCTCTACAGGGTTGAACGACGAGTACTTC. This translates into CASSPSTGLNDEYF.

With respect to this clonotype: The junction does not match germline at one end; this may be a read error. V gene TRBV6-1 combines with J gene TRBJ2-5, with 10 bases that match TRBD1. There are 15 residues in the CDR3. Per germline, CDR1 MNHNS and CDR2 SASEGT. The CDR3 here is CAGSEEAGTGETQHF. CDR3 nucleotides: TGTGCCGGCAGTGAAGAAGCCGGGACAGGGGAGACCCAGCACTTC.

By frequency in the sample, this clonotype is medium-sized (0.01 to 0.1%). The chain uses TRBV7-8 and TRBJ2-1; D is perhaps TRBD2 (6 bases). The CDR3 runs 13 residues. Trimming left V 1 base short and J 6 bases short, with 7 bases between. Germline values: CDR1 SGHVS, CDR2 FQNEAQ. The CDR3: CASSLEGGNEQFF. The DNA of the CDR3 is TGTGCCAGCAGCTTAGAGGGAGGCAATGAGCAGTTCTTC.

This clonotype is judged medium-sized. The V and J genes are TRBV12-3 or TRBV12-4 and TRBJ1-1; TRBD1 might be the D (5 bases). V lost 3 bases and J lost 0, with 11 bases in between. The CDR3 loop spans 15 amino acids. CDR3: CASSFRREMNTEAFF. The CDR3 DNA reads TGTGCCAGCAGTTTTCGCAGGGAGATGAACACTGAAGCTTTCTTT.

This clonotype is labeled medium-sized. The chain uses TRBV6-1 and TRBJ2-5, with 8 positions matching TRBD1. This CDR3 is built from 16 residues. V dropped 5 bases and J dropped 4; count of bases not matched to a gene: 12. Germline CDR1 MNHNS, CDR2 SASEGT. CDR3 sequence (DNA): TGTGCCAGCAGTTATCAGGGGGCGCATCAGTCAGAGACCCAGTACTTC. It specifies CASSYQGAHQSETQYF.

This clonotype was recorded at least ten times. The J gene is TRBJ2-1, the V gene TRBV27; weak D call: TRBD2 (5 bases). V was trimmed by 6 bases and J by 8 bases, leaving 8 bases between them. The CDR3 consists of 11 residues. Germline CDR1 MNHEY, CDR2 SMNVEV (reference sequence). CDR3 amino acids: CASRKADEQFF. CDR3 DNA sequence: TGTGCCAGCAGAAAAGCGGATGAGCAGTTCTTC.

Concerning this clonotype itself: One end of the junction does not line up with germline, which may come from a read error. J is TRBJ2-2 and V is TRBV27; TRBD1 matches at 7 bases. Germline V gene data show CDR1 as MNHEY and CDR2 as SMNVEV (reference sequence). The CDR3 length is 13 residues. CDR3 residues: CSSSTGDAGDLFF. For the CDR3, the DNA is TGTTCCAGCAGTACAGGGGATGCCGGGGATCTGTTTTTT.